A single sample is the source of the 30 T cell receptor beta chains below, sequenced in a study of blood T cell repertoires in COVID-19 (dated by TCRdb to the early 2020s). Library prep was done by the immunoSEQ multiplex PCR assay. Not all clones reach the TCRdb copy of this immuneACCESS table, which keeps in-frame sequences only. Checked studies attribute under half of the gap to unresolved V genes and leave the rest unexplained. In all, the sample holds about 280,000 clones, and about 82% of those were seen once. The ten largest make up roughly 5.3% of the sample. The specimen sequenced was peripheral blood. These receptors were obtained from a man aged 45-65 years with active or convalescent COVID-19.

This rearrangement joins TRBV6-5 to TRBJ2-7; 7 bases fit TRBD2. Per the germline V gene, CDR1 is MNHEY and CDR2 is SVGAGI. V dropped 2 bases and J dropped 3; count of bases not matched to a gene: 7. The CDR3 runs to 15 residues. CDR3 loop: CASSYGLAELYEQYF. CDR3 coding DNA: TGTGCCAGCAGTTACGGGCTAGCGGAACTCTACGAGCAGTACTTC.

V and J are TRBV3-1 (or the pseudogene TRBV3-2) and TRBJ2-1, with D uncertain. Between the trimmed V and J ends, which lost 2 bases and 0 bases, there was a span of 11 bases. The CDR3 is made up of 16 amino acids. CDR1 is LGHDT and CDR2 is YNNKEL in the germline V gene (reference sequence). Here the CDR3 reads CASSQRSRSSYNEQFF. For the CDR3, the DNA is TGTGCCAGCAGCCAAAGGTCCCGGAGCTCCTACAATGAGCAGTTCTTC.

This chain joins TRBV12-3 or TRBV12-4 and TRBJ2-1; no clear D gene. V lost 3 bases, J lost 10 bases, and 13 bases lay in between. This CDR3 is 13 amino acids long. CDR3 region: CASSLRLYGEQFF. CDR3 bases: TGTGCCAGCAGTTTGAGGCTATACGGGGAGCAGTTCTTC.

This chain links TRBV5-1 with TRBJ2-3; D possibly corresponds to TRBD2 (5 bases). Per the germline V gene, CDR1 is SGHRS and CDR2 is YFSETQ. V dropped 2 bases and J dropped 0 bases, with 13 bases sitting between them. This CDR3 is 16 amino acids long. The CDR3 sequence: CASSFGADYSTDTQYF. CDR3 coding DNA: TGCGCCAGCAGCTTCGGAGCGGATTATAGCACAGATACGCAGTATTTT.

This rearrangement joins TRBV28 to TRBJ2-5, with D perhaps matching TRBD1 (6 bases). The CDR3 consists of 14 residues. Trimming pared 6 bases from V and 4 bases from J, leaving 15 bases between. Looked up from germline, CDR1 is MDHEN and CDR2 is SYDVKM. CDR3 amino acids: CASSGQSGVETQYF. The CDR3 DNA follows: TGTGCCAGCAGCGGACAGTCAGGAGTAGAGACCCAGTACTTC.

The CDR3 here is CASSQLGFGELFF. The CDR3 coding sequence is TGTGCCAGCAGCCAGCTCGGGTTCGGGGAGCTGTTTTTT. The chain joins TRBV3-1 (or the pseudogene TRBV3-2) to TRBJ2-2, with D uncertain. The CDR3 totals 13 residues. Trimming removed 3 bases at V and 7 bases at J, with 9 bases between. Germline V lookup: CDR1 LGHDT, CDR2 YNNKEL (reference sequence).

A note on this clone: Other DNA sequences within the sample encode an identical CDR3. The rearrangement links TRBV29-1 to TRBJ1-4, with 9 bases matching TRBD1. CDR3 length equals 13 residues. CDR1 is SQVTM and CDR2 is ANQGSEA in the germline V gene. Trimming cost V 7 bases and J 3 bases; bases outside gene matches: 3. The CDR3 bases are TGCAGCGCTGGGACAGGGTCTAATGAAAAACTGTTTTTT. Translation: CSAGTGSNEKLFF.

The chain carries TRBV11-2 and TRBJ2-5; D might be TRBD1 (5 bases). CDR3 length equals 16 residues. Germline loops: CDR1 SGHAT, CDR2 FQNNGV. V lost 5 bases, J lost 0 bases, and 16 bases lay in between. The CDR3 nucleotides read TGTGCCAGCAGCCCTGGGGCGGCTTGGTACCAAGAGACCCAGTACTTC. Translation gives CASSPGAAWYQETQYF. Looking up the rest from reference TRBV11-2 and TRBJ2-5 gives the full variable domain: EAGVAQSPRYKIIEKRQSVAFWCNPISGHATLYWYQQILGQGPKLLIQFQNNGVVDDSQLPKDRFSAERLKGVDSTLKIQPAKLEDSAVYLCASSPGAAWYQETQYFGPGTRLLVL.

V usage is TRBV28 and J usage is TRBJ1-4; 7 nucleotides match TRBD1. The CDR3 is 15 residues long. Germline V CDR1 and CDR2: MDHEN, SYDVKM. Germline trimming cut 4 bases from V and 7 bases from J; bases unmatched to any gene: 9. The CDR3 protein is CASSSPDRKGEKLFF. In DNA, the CDR3 is TGTGCCAGCAGTTCTCCGGACAGGAAGGGTGAAAAACTGTTTTTT. Combining the CDR3 with reference TRBV28 and TRBJ1-4 gives the whole variable domain DVKVTQSSRYLVKRTGEKVFLECVQDMDHENMFWYRQDPGLGLRLIYFSYDVKMKEKGDIPEGYSVSREKKERFSLILESASTNQTSMYLCASSSPDRKGEKLFFGSGTQLSVL.

This sequence joins TRBV7-4 and TRBJ2-1, with 7 bases identical to TRBD2. This CDR3 has 14 residues. J lost 7 bases, V lost 2 bases, and 5 bases had no gene match. CDR1 and CDR2 (germline): SGHVT, SQSDAQ. CDR3 in amino acids: CASSLPTSRNEQFF. CDR3 nucleotide sequence: TGTGCCAGCAGCTTACCGACTAGCAGGAATGAGCAGTTCTTC.

The chain joins TRBV7-2 to TRBJ1-2, with 7 bases lining up with TRBD1. Trimming at V came to 4 bases and at J to 5 bases, leaving 10 bases not matched to a gene. The CDR3 loop spans 15 amino acids. Germline lookup yields CDR1 SGHTA and CDR2 FQGNSA. CDR3 coding DNA: TGTGCCAGCAGCTCAGGAGGGACAGAGATTTATGGCTACACCTTC. Protein sequence: CASSSGGTEIYGYTF.

DNA for the CDR3: TGCGCCAGCAGCTTGGCCTCCGGGGGAAACACCATATATTTT. Translating gives CASSLASGGNTIYF. The chain links TRBV5-1 to TRBJ1-3; no reliable D call. This CDR3 is 14 amino acids long. Trimming removed 0 bases from V and 4 bases from J, with 8 bases in between. Germline assignment: CDR1 SGHRS and CDR2 YFSETQ.

The chain is built from TRBV9 and TRBJ1-2; TRBD1 is a possible D gene (6 bases). Trimming cost V 0 bases and J 8 bases, with 8 bases left between them. CDR3 size: 12 residues. From germline, CDR1 is SGDLS and CDR2 YYNGEE. CDR3 protein: CASSVDGGGYTF. CDR3 DNA sequence: TGTGCCAGCAGCGTAGATGGGGGCGGCTACACCTTC.

This clone showed up just once. The V call is TRBV5-1, the J call TRBJ1-4, with a weak D call TRBD1 (6 bases). Germline-derived CDR1 and CDR2 are SGHRS and YFSETQ. The CDR3 is made up of 14 amino acids. V was cut by 4 bases and J by 7 bases, with 14 bases left in between. The CDR3 is CASSSPGVGEKLFF. The CDR3 DNA is TGCGCCAGCAGCAGCCCAGGGGTTGGTGAAAAACTGTTTTTT.

The chain recombines TRBV12-1 with TRBJ1-2; the D call in the table, TRBD1, was not verified against the DNA. TRBV12-1 is marked as a pseudogene. The CDR3 has 13 amino acids. The CDR3: CASSSRDNYGYTF. The CDR3 DNA sequence: TGTGCCAGCAGCTCCAGGGATAACTATGGCTACACCTTC.

This chain uses TRBV21-1 with TRBJ1-1; the table calls TRBD1, which could not be checked here. TRBV21-1 is classified as a pseudogene. The CDR3 length is 18 residues. The chain's CDR3 is CASSKGWDRGSSDTEAFF. The CDR3, as DNA: TGTGCCAGCAGCAAAGGATGGGACAGGGGGTCCTCGGACACTGAAGCTTTCTTT.

This clone came up once. The rearrangement joins TRBV4-2 to TRBJ1-1; 7 nucleotides agree with TRBD1. Germline trimming cut 10 bases from V and 4 bases from J; bases unmatched to any gene: 12. Germline CDR1 is LGHNA and CDR2 is YNFKEQ. The CDR3 contains 14 residues. This chain's CDR3 is CAIARGGWGTEAFF. The CDR3 region has the DNA TGTGCCATCGCGAGAGGGGGCTGGGGCACTGAAGCTTTCTTT.

The chain is built from TRBV21-1 and TRBJ2-1; the listed D gene, TRBD2, was not tested against the DNA. TRBV21-1 is a pseudogene locus. The CDR3 is 16 amino acids. In DNA, the CDR3 is TGTGCCAGCAGCAAAGTCAGGGGACTAGGAAACAATGAGCAGTTCTTC. It encodes CASSKVRGLGNNEQFF.

The V gene is TRBV6-5, the J gene TRBJ1-2; D possibly corresponds to TRBD1 (6 bases). CDR1 and CDR2 (germline): MNHEY, SVGAGI. Trimming left V 2 bases short and J 4 bases short, with 11 bases between. The CDR3 runs 14 residues. The CDR3 DNA follows: TGTGCCAGCAGTTACGGGGCAGGGGTCTATGGCTACACCTTC. Protein product: CASSYGAGVYGYTF.

The chain links TRBV9 to TRBJ2-7; TRBD2 agrees at 8 bases. CDR3 length equals 14 residues. Trimming took 4 bases from V and 3 from J; bases not matched to a gene: 6. Germline V CDR1 and CDR2: SGDLS, YYNGEE. The CDR3 bases are TGTGCCAGCAGCCCGGGGGGGCTAAACTACGAGCAGTACTTC. Translating it yields CASSPGGLNYEQYF.

The V gene is TRBV7-9, the J gene TRBJ2-3, with 16 bases matching TRBD2. J was trimmed by 1 base and V by 5 bases; bases with no gene match: 6. The CDR3 extends over 18 amino acids. CDR1 is SEHNR, CDR2 FQNEAQ, per germline (reference sequence). The CDR3 nucleotides are TGTGCCAGCAGCCCGGGACTAGCGGGAGGGTCTGGCACAGATACGCAGTATTTT. Its translation is CASSPGLAGGSGTDTQYF.

This chain joins TRBV6-5 and TRBJ2-1; TRBD1 is a possible D gene (6 bases). The germline V and J ends were trimmed by 6 bases and 5 bases, with 17 bases remaining between them. The length of the CDR3 is 15 residues. CDR1 is MNHEY and CDR2 is SVGAGI in the germline V gene. This CDR3 reads CASSGQSTPHNEQFF. The DNA of the CDR3 is TGTGCCAGCAGCGGACAGTCCACCCCCCACAATGAGCAGTTCTTC.

The V gene is TRBV2, the J gene TRBJ2-5, with 8 bases identical to TRBD1. The ends lost 4 bases at V and 5 bases at J; junction bases unmatched: 6. CDR3 length: 14 amino acids. Looked up from germline, CDR1 is SNHLY and CDR2 is FYNNEI. The CDR3 sequence is CASSVQGASETQYF. The CDR3 nucleotides read TGTGCCAGCAGTGTCCAGGGGGCGTCGGAGACCCAGTACTTC. The entire variable domain, with the rest obtained from reference TRBV2 and TRBJ2-5, is as follows: EPEVTQTPSHQVTQMGQEVILRCVPISNHLYFYWYRQILGQKVEFLVSFYNNEISEKSEIFDDQFSVERPDGSNFTLKIRSTKLEDSAMYFCASSVQGASETQYFGPGTRLLVL.

The J gene is TRBJ2-7, the V gene TRBV7-9; D is uncertain. Germline V gene sequence: CDR1 SEHNR, CDR2 FQNEAQ (reference sequence). This CDR3 is 14 amino acids long. Trimming left V 2 bases short and J 2 bases short, with 10 bases between. The CDR3 bases are TGTGCCAGCAGCTTACCCGGTAGCCCCTACGAGCAGTACTTC. It encodes CASSLPGSPYEQYF.

The rearrangement joins TRBV5-1 to TRBJ2-1; no reliable D call. The CDR3 consists of 15 residues. Trimming took off 0 bases at V and 4 bases at J, with 11 bases between the two ends. CDR1 is SGHRS and CDR2 is YFSETQ in the germline V gene. CDR3 sequence (DNA): TGCGCCAGCAGCTTGGTGTCAGTGACTTACAATGAGCAGTTCTTC. The encoded protein is CASSLVSVTYNEQFF. Full variable domain (missing parts from reference TRBV5-1 and TRBJ2-1): KAGVTQTPRYLIKTRGQQVTLSCSPISGHRSVSWYQQTPGQGLQFLFEYFSETQRNKGNFPGRFSGRQFSNSRSEMNVSTLELGDSALYLCASSLVSVTYNEQFFGPGTRLTVL.

The chain links TRBV19 to TRBJ1-2, with a tentative D call TRBD1 (6 bases). V was shortened by 4 bases and J by 2 bases, with 11 bases between the two germline ends. Per germline, CDR1 LNHDA and CDR2 SQIVND (reference sequence). The length of the CDR3 is 14 residues. The DNA of the CDR3 is TGTGCCAGTAGTACAAACAGGGAAAACTATGGCTACACCTTC. It codes for CASSTNRENYGYTF.

This clone was seen just once. The DNA for the CDR3 is TGTGCCAGCAGCGTAGCAGCGAGCCCTTACCAAGAGACCCAGTACTTC. Protein: CASSVAASPYQETQYF. The gene calls are TRBV9 and TRBJ2-5; D not certain. Germline CDR1 is SGDLS and CDR2 is YYNGEE. Deletions cut 0 bases from V and 0 bases from J, with 12 bases between. CDR3 length equals 16 residues.

The V gene is TRBV18, the J gene TRBJ2-5; D is undetermined. The CDR3 spans 19 residues. Germline V gene lookup returns CDR1 KGHSH and CDR2 LQKENI. The V end lost 0 bases, the J end lost 4 bases, and 24 bases lay between the germline ends. CDR3 coding DNA: TGTGCCAGCTCACCACCGTTTTTGTTTGGCCTTCCTGGTGGAGAGACCCAGTACTTC. Its translation is CASSPPFLFGLPGGETQYF. The whole variable domain, remainder taken from reference TRBV18 and TRBJ2-5, is NAGVMQNPRHLVRRRGQEARLRCSPMKGHSHVYWYRQLPEEGLKFMVYLQKENIIDESGMPKERFSAEFPKEGPSILRIQQVVRGDSAAYFCASSPPFLFGLPGGETQYFGPGTRLLVL.

This chain joins TRBV18 and TRBJ2-7, with TRBD2 identical over 12 bases. The CDR3 consists of 18 residues. Unmatched junction bases numbered 7, after V lost 1 base and J lost 0 bases. Per the germline V gene, CDR1 is KGHSH and CDR2 is LQKENI. This CDR3 is CASSPRRTSGISSYEQYF. CDR3 sequence (DNA): TGTGCCAGCTCACCACGTAGGACTAGCGGGATTAGCTCCTACGAGCAGTACTTC.

V gene TRBV30 combines with J gene TRBJ2-1; D is perhaps TRBD2 (6 bases). Germline V lookup: CDR1 GTSNPN, CDR2 SVGIG (reference sequence). Between the trimmed V and J ends, which lost 3 bases and 4 bases, there was a span of 16 bases. This CDR3 contains 15 residues. DNA for the CDR3: TGTGCCTGGAGGTTTGGAAGTAGCGGATACAATGAGCAGTTCTTC. This gives the protein CAWRFGSSGYNEQFF.